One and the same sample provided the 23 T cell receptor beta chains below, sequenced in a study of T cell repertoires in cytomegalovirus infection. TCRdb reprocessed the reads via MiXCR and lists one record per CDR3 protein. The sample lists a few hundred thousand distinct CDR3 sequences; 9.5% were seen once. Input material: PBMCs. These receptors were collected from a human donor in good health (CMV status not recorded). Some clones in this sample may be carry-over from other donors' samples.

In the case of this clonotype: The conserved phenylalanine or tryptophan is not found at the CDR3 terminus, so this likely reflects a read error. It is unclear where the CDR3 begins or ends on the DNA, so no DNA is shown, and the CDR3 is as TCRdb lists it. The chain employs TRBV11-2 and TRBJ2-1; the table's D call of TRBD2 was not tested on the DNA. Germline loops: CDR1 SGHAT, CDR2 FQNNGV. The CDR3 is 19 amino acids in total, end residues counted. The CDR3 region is CASSLDGIGLAGWEDEQLL.

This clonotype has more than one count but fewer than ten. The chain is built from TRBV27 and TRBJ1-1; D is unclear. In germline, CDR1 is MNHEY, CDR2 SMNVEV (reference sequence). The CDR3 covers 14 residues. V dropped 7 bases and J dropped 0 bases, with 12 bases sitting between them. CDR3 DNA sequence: TGTGCCAGCATGCCGGGCCCCATGAACACTGAAGCTTTCTTT. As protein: CASMPGPMNTEAFF.

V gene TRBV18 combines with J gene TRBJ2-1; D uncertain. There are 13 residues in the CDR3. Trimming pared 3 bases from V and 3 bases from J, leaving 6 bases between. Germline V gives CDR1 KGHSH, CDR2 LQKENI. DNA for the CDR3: TGTGCCAGCTCACCGCCGGACTACAATGAGCAGTTCTTC. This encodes CASSPPDYNEQFF.

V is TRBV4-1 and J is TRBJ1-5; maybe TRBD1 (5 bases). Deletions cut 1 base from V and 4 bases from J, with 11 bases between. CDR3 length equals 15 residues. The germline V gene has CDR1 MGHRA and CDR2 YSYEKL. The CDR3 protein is CASSQVGTLNQPQHF. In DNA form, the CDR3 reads TGCGCCAGCAGCCAAGTAGGGACCCTAAATCAGCCCCAGCATTTT.

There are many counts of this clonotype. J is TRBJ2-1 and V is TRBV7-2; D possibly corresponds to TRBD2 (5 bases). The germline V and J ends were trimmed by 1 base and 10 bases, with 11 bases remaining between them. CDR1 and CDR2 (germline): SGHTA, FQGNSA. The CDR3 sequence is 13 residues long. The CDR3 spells CASSLGAAGEQFF. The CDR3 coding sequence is TGTGCCAGCAGCTTAGGTGCCGCGGGCGAGCAGTTCTTC.

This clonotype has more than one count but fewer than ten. DNA of the CDR3: TGTGCCAGCAGCTTACGGACAGGGGGCGCTTTCCAAGGGTTCCAAGAGACCCAGTACTTC. Amino acids: CASSLRTGGAFQGFQETQYF. V usage is TRBV5-6 and J usage is TRBJ2-5, with 11 bases lining up with TRBD1. The germline CDR1 and CDR2 sequences are SGHDT and YYEEEE. The CDR3 contains 20 residues. The ends lost 2 bases at V and 1 base at J; junction bases unmatched: 16.

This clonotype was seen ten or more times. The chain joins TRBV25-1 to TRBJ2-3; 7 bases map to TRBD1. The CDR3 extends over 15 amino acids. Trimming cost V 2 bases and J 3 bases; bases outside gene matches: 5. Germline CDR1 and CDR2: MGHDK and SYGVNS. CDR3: CASSERDSWTDTQYF. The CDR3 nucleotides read TGTGCCAGCAGTGAAAGGGACAGTTGGACAGATACGCAGTATTTT.

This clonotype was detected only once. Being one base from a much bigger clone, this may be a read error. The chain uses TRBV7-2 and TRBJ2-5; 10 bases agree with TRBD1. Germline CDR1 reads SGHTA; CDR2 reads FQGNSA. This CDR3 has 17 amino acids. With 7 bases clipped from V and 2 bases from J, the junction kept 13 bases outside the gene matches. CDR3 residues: CASNTARGDRGQETQYF. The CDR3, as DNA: TGTGCCAGCAACACGGCCCGAGGGGACAGGGGTCAAGAGACCCAGTACTTC.

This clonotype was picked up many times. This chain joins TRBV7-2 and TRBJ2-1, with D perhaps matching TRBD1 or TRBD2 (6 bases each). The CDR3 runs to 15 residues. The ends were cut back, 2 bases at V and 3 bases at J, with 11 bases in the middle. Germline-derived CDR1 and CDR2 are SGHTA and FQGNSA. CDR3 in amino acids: CASSLMGGHYNEQFF. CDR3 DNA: TGTGCCAGCAGCTTAATGGGGGGCCACTACAATGAGCAGTTCTTC.

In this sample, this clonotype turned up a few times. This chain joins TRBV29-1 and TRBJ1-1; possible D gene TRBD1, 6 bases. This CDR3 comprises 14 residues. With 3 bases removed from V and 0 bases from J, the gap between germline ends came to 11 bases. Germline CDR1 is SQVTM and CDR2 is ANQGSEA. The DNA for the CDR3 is TGCAGCGTTGATGGTCAGGGGATGAACACTGAAGCTTTCTTT. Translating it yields CSVDGQGMNTEAFF.

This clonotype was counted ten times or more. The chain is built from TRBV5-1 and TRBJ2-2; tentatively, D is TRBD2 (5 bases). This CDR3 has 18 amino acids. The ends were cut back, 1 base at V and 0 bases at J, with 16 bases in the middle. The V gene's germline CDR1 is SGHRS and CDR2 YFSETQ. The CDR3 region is CASSLREIAQPNTGELFF. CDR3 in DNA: TGCGCCAGCAGCTTGAGGGAGATCGCACAGCCGAACACCGGGGAGCTGTTTTTT.

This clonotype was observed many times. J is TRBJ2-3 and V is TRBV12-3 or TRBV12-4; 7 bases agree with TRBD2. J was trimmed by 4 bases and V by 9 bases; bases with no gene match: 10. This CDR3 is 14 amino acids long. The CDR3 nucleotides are TGTGCCAGTTGTGTGGCGGGGGACCCAGATACGCAGTATTTT. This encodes CASCVAGDPDTQYF.

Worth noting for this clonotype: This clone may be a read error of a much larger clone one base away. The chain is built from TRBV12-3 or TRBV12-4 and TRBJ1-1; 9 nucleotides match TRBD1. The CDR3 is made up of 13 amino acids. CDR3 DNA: TGTGTCAGCAACCGGACAGGGGCGACTGAAGCTTTCTTT. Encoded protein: CVSNRTGATEAFF.

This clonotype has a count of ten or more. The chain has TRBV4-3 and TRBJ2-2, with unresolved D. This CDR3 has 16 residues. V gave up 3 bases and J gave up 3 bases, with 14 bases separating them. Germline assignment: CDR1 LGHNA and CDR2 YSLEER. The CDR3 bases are TGCGCCAGCAGCCACCGGCCCATTGCGGACACCGGGGAGCTGTTTTTT. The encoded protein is CASSHRPIADTGELFF.

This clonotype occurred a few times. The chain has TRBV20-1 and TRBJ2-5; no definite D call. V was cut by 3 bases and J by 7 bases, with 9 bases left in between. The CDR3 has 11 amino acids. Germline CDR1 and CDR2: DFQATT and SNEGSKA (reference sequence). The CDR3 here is CSASKAGTQYF. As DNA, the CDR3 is TGCAGTGCTAGTAAGGCCGGGACCCAGTACTTC.

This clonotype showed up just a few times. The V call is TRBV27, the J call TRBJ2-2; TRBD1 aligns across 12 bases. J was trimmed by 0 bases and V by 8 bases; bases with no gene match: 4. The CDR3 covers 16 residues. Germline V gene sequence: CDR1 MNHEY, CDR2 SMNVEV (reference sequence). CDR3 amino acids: CASGRDRGPNTGELFF. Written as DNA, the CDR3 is TGTGCCAGCGGACGGGACAGGGGGCCGAACACCGGGGAGCTGTTTTTT.

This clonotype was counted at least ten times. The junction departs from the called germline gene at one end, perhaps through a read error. For the CDR3, the DNA is TGTGCCAGCAGCTGTACGGATTTT. Translated: CASSCTDF. The chain links TRBV7-2 to TRBJ1-5; no clear D. This CDR3 is built from 8 residues. Germline V gives CDR1 SGHTA, CDR2 FQGNSA.

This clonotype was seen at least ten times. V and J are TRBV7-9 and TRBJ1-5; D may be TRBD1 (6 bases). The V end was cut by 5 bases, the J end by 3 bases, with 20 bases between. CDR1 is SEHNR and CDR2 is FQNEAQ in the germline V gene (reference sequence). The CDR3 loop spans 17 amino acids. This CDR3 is CASSGDTGPYLNQPQHF. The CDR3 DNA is TGTGCCAGCAGCGGAGATACAGGGCCGTACCTCAATCAGCCCCAGCATTTT.

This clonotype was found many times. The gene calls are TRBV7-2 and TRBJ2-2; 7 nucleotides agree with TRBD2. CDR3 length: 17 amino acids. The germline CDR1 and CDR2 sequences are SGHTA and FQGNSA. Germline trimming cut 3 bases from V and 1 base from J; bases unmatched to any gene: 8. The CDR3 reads CASSFGFTSENTGELFF. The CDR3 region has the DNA TGTGCCAGCAGCTTCGGGTTCACTAGCGAGAACACCGGGGAGCTGTTTTTT.

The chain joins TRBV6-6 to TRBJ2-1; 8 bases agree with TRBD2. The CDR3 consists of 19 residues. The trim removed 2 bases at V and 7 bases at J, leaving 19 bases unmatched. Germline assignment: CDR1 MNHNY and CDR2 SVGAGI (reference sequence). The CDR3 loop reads CASSYRGWRSGRGSNEQFF. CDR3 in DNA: TGTGCCAGCAGTTACAGGGGGTGGAGGAGCGGGAGAGGAAGTAATGAGCAGTTCTTC.

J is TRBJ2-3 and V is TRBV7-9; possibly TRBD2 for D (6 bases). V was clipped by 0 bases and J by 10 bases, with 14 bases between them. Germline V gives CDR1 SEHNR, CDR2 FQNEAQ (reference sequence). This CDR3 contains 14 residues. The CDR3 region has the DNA TGTGCCAGCAGCTTAGCGGGACTCCTCCAAGCGCAGTATTTT. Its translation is CASSLAGLLQAQYF.

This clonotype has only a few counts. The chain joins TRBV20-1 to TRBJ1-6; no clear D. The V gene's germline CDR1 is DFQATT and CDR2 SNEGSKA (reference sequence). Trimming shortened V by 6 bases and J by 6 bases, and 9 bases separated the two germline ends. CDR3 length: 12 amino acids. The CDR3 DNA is TGCAGTGCAGGATCGAGTAATTCACCCCTCCACTTT. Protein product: CSAGSSNSPLHF.

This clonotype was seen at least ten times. The CDR3 sequence is CASSLGQGGTQYF. CDR3 DNA: TGTGCCAGCAGCTTAGGACAGGGGGGGACCCAGTACTTC. The chain has TRBV7-2 and TRBJ2-5; the match to TRBD1 covers 9 bases. The germline CDR1 and CDR2 sequences are SGHTA and FQGNSA. J was trimmed by 7 bases and V by 1 base; bases with no gene match: 1. The CDR3 extends over 13 amino acids.